This entry lists 13 T cell receptor beta chains sequenced from one sample in a study of metastatic and nonmetastatic thyroid tumors. With MiXCR, TCRdb reprocessed the PCR reads. In the table there are thousands of clones, about a third of which are singletons. Thyroid surgery was preceded by no treatment in any patient. Sequencing was carried out using adjacent normal tissue. Every receptor here comes from a female donor with papillary thyroid cancer or a benign thyroid nodule (not recorded which). Some clones in this sample may be carry-over from other donors' samples.

Relative to its sample, this clone is large. The chain recombines TRBV20-1 with TRBJ1-2; weak D call: TRBD1 (5 bases). CDR1 and CDR2 from the germline V gene are DFQATT and SNEGSKA (reference sequence). The CDR3 extends over 15 amino acids. Trimming stripped 1 base from V and 4 bases from J, with 16 bases between. The CDR3 loop is CSARAPGRASYGYTF. In nucleotides, the CDR3 is TGCAGTGCTAGAGCCCCGGGACGGGCAAGCTATGGCTACACCTTC.

By share of the sample, this clone is medium-sized. This rearrangement joins TRBV7-9 to TRBJ2-1; 8 bases match TRBD2. The germline V gene encodes CDR1 SEHNR and CDR2 FQNEAQ (reference sequence). The trim removed 4 bases at V and 10 bases at J, leaving 9 bases unmatched. This CDR3 contains 14 residues. CDR3 nucleotides: TGTGCCAGCAGCTCCTCCAGGACTAGCAGAGAGCAGTTCTTC. It yields the protein CASSSSRTSREQFF.

This clone appeared a single time. V and J are TRBV9 and TRBJ1-6; D unresolved. Germline-derived CDR1 and CDR2 are SGDLS and YYNGEE. The CDR3 spans 15 residues. Deletions cut 2 bases from V and 0 bases from J, with 6 bases between. The chain's CDR3 is CASSVESSYNSPLHF. CDR3 sequence (DNA): TGTGCCAGCAGCGTTGAGAGCTCCTATAATTCACCCCTCCACTTT.

This clone is judged large. In the same sample, other DNA sequences code for this CDR3. This chain uses TRBV5-1 with TRBJ1-2; 9 bases line up with TRBD1. J was trimmed by 2 bases and V by 1 base; bases with no gene match: 0. The CDR3 has 14 amino acids. Germline lookup yields CDR1 SGHRS and CDR2 YFSETQ. In DNA, the CDR3 is TGCGCCAGCAGCTTGACAGGGGGCAACTATGGCTACACCTTC. Residues: CASSLTGGNYGYTF.

This clone occurred once. The chain is built from TRBV30 and TRBJ1-1; the D is unclear. V was clipped by 2 bases and J by 10 bases, with 14 bases between them. The CDR3 totals 12 residues. Per the germline V gene, CDR1 is GTSNPN and CDR2 is SVGIG (reference sequence). The CDR3 coding sequence is TGTGCCTGGAGTCGCACGACTAGCGCAGCTTTCTTT. This encodes CAWSRTTSAAFF.

The chain has TRBV7-2 and TRBJ2-1, with D tentatively TRBD2 (5 bases). V lost 1 base and J 4 bases, leaving 17 bases between the germline ends. This CDR3 region has 17 residues. Germline values: CDR1 SGHTA, CDR2 FQGNSA. The CDR3 sequence: CASSLVYLSGFYNEQFF. Written as DNA, the CDR3 is TGTGCCAGCAGCTTAGTATATCTCAGCGGATTTTACAATGAGCAGTTCTTC. The whole variable domain, remainder taken from reference TRBV7-2 and TRBJ2-1, is GAGVSQSPSNKVTEKGKDVELRCDPISGHTALYWYRQSLGQGLEFLIYFQGNSAPDKSGLPSDRFSAERTGGSVSTLTIQRTQQEDSAVYLCASSLVYLSGFYNEQFFGPGTRLTVL.

This clone was seen more than once but under ten times. The chain links TRBV2 to TRBJ2-3, with D unclear. The V gene's germline CDR1 is SNHLY and CDR2 FYNNEI. The CDR3 length is 11 residues. V lost 8 bases to trimming and J lost 4 bases, with 7 bases between them. In DNA form, the CDR3 reads TGTGCCAGCGCTATATCAGATACGCAGTATTTT. It codes for CASAISDTQYF.

This clone was picked up a small number of times. The chain employs TRBV2 and TRBJ1-1, with 9 positions matching TRBD1. CDR1 and CDR2 from the germline V gene are SNHLY and FYNNEI. With 6 bases clipped from V and 8 bases from J, the junction kept 7 bases outside the gene matches. The CDR3 covers 13 residues. CDR3 protein: CASRGDRVGEAFF. The CDR3 DNA follows: TGTGCCAGCAGAGGGGACAGGGTGGGGGAAGCTTTCTTT.

This clone was observed a few times. The rearrangement links TRBV20-1 to TRBJ2-7; D is ambiguous. The V end lost 3 bases, the J end lost 7 bases, and 13 bases lay between the germline ends. The CDR3 runs to 12 residues. Germline V gives CDR1 DFQATT, CDR2 SNEGSKA (reference sequence). The DNA for the CDR3 is TGCAGTGCTAGTCCCTTCCCGGAGGAGCAGTACTTC. This codes for CSASPFPEEQYF.

The chain combines TRBV30 with TRBJ2-1; TRBD2 might be the D (5 bases). V lost 1 base, J lost 4 bases, and 11 bases lay in between. The CDR3 is made up of 14 amino acids. Germline CDR1 reads GTSNPN; CDR2 reads SVGIG (reference sequence). The CDR3 reads CAWSGEMGYNEQFF. The CDR3 DNA sequence: TGTGCCTGGAGTGGGGAGATGGGTTACAATGAGCAGTTCTTC.

The chain is built from TRBV19 and TRBJ1-5; TRBD1 aligns across 7 bases. Losses at the gene ends were 5 bases for V and 0 bases for J; bases not matched to a gene: 16. The germline V gene encodes CDR1 LNHDA and CDR2 SQIVND (reference sequence). This CDR3 spans 19 amino acids. In DNA, the CDR3 is TGTGCCAGTAGTGCCCCTTGGGACAGTTACCTTTATAGCAATCAGCCCCAGCATTTT. Its protein is CASSAPWDSYLYSNQPQHF.

The chain carries TRBV27 and TRBJ1-1; D is undetermined. CDR1 is MNHEY, CDR2 SMNVEV, per germline (reference sequence). The germline V and J ends were trimmed by 10 bases and 3 bases, with 9 bases remaining between them. The CDR3 runs to 11 residues. CDR3 residues: CATRAYTEAFF. CDR3 bases: TGTGCCACCCGCGCATACACTGAAGCTTTCTTT.

This rearrangement joins TRBV5-1 to TRBJ2-3, with D tentatively TRBD2 (6 bases). Germline assignment: CDR1 SGHRS and CDR2 YFSETQ. CDR3 length equals 17 residues. The V gene lost 0 bases and the J gene lost 4 bases, with 18 bases spanning the gap. The CDR3 sequence is CASSLVKEGWRSDTQYF. CDR3 sequence (DNA): TGCGCCAGCAGCTTGGTAAAGGAGGGATGGCGATCAGATACGCAGTATTTT.